Below, one T cell receptor beta chain is given with its context. Its antigen has not been determined. Base quality data are lacking; no much larger clone is found one base away. CD4+ T cells from unexposed donors were collected before the COVID-19 pandemic (2011-2018). The EasySep CD4+ T cell isolation kit was used to isolate CD4+ T cells once the cultures had run for roughly eleven days. As cell numbers permitted, CD4+ T cells from unexposed donors were tested for reactivity to SARS-CoV-2 S and N and to four common cold coronavirus spike pools. Approximately 1.8 million PBMCs per well were cultured in IMDM with approximately 4.8% human AB serum and roughly 10 IU/ml IL-2. Half of the culture medium was replaced with fresh IL-2-containing medium on days 3 and 7. Triplicate replicate wells were generally used for each peptide culture condition. Leukapheresis product for the unexposed donors was purchased commercially. PBMCs were isolated from leukapheresis product or whole blood by Ficoll-Paque PLUS gradient centrifugation. PBMCs were either used fresh in the expansion assay or cryopreserved at -140 degrees C. The QIAamp Micro DNA Kit was used to extract genomic DNA from the CD4+ T cells.

Inclusive of the bounding cysteine and phenylalanine, the CDR3 is 14 residues long. Just the 42-base CDR3 DNA is kept, in frame starting at base 1. As encoded in the germline V gene, CDR1 is SGHTA while CDR2 is FQGNSA. The germline V and J ends show losses of 3 bases and 1 base respectively, and no gene match explains 2 bases of the junction. The entry originates in a study of CD4 T cells in relation to SARS-CoV-2 and coronaviruses (dated by TCRdb to the early 2020s). With respect to the entire study: The ViraFEST assay cultured PBMCs with antigen for under 11 days, then sequenced TCR beta CDR3s to find antigen-specific clonal expansions. An HIV-1 Nef peptide pool or a no-peptide culture served as the negative reference condition. Using patient-derived lymphoblastoid cell lines, the shared crossreactive spike epitopes were mapped to their HLA restriction. The study assessed, at the TCR clonotype level, memory CD4+ T cell crossreactivity between SARS-CoV-2 and common cold coronavirus spike proteins. Samples from three pre-COVID donors and the naive versus memory experiments were sequenced with the Adaptive Biotechnologies TCR-sequencing kit; other data were Illumina-based. Expansion assays from other donors in the study were sequenced with a different, Illumina-based TCR-beta assay.

The library relied on the immunoSEQ multiplex PCR assay. The paper's data handling went like this. During preprocessing, nonproductive sequences were discarded, as were any CDR3s that did not begin with C, did not end with F or W, or were shorter than 7 amino acids. The MANAFEST web app was used to call antigen-specific clonotypes on the basis of expansion compared with the reference and with other culture wells. To be counted as positive, a clone had to show significant expansion compared with the reference culture, at an FDR below 0.05, in 2 of 3 replicate wells. Positive clones also required significant expansion versus all other tandem wells and an odds ratio above 5. Pairwise Levenshtein distance, computed with the stringdist R package after three terminal residues were trimmed from each end, was used as the measure of CDR3 homology. Sourced from immuneACCESS, this table was stored by TCRdb with only in-frame sequences that have V and J called. A share of the clones is absent; for the studies checked, an unresolved V gene accounts for under half, and the remainder has no known explanation. The DNA gave D and trimming, while V, J and clone size come from that table. The sample data list 30,000 or so clones, and about three quarters of these were observed just once. The ten largest account for 9% to 15% of the sample.

Study-level results and caveats: Because the crossreactivity analysis focused on spike protein, crossreactivity against other viral proteins was not assessed. Memory CD4+ clonotypes crossrecognizing SARS-CoV-2 and at least one common cold coronavirus spike were found in approximately 60% of donors. No donor contributed both pre-pandemic and post-infection samples, which limited tracing the source of pre-existing responses. The study was constrained by small numbers of patients and of tested TCRs. Crossreactive clones showed significantly weaker SARS-CoV-2-driven expansion than monoreactive clones, consistent with antigenic imprinting.

This sequence was found in a human donor in good health. The V gene is TRBV7-2 and the J gene is TRBJ2-5; TRBD1 matches 7 bases in the middle. Sequencing was carried out using CD4+ T cells from PBMCs, cultured in vitro. The sequenced DNA is TGTGCCAGCAGCTTCGCAGGGGGCCAAGAGACCCAGTACTTC. Its protein is CASSFAGGQETQYF.